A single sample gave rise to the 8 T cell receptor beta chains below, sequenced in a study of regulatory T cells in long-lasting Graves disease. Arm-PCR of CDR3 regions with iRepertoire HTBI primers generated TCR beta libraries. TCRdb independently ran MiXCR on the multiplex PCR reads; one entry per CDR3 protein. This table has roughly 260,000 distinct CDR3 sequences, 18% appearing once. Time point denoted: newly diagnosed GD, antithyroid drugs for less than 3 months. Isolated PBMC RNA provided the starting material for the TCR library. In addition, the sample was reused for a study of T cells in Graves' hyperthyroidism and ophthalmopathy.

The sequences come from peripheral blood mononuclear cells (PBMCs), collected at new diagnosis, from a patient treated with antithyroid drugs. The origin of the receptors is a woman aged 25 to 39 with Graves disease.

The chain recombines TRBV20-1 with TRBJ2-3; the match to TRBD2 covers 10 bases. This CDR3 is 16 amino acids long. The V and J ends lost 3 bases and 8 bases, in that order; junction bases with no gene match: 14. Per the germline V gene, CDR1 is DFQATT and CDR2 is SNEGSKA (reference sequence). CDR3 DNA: TGCAGTGCTAGCGATCCAGCGGGGGGGGCAAAGGGTACGCAGTATTTT. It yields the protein CSASDPAGGAKGTQYF.

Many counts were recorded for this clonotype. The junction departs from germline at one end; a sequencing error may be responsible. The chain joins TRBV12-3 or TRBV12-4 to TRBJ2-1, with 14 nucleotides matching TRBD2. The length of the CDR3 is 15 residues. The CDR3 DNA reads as TGTGCCAGCGGGGGACTAGCGGGGGCCCCTGACGTTCTGGGCTTC. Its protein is CASGGLAGAPDVLGF.

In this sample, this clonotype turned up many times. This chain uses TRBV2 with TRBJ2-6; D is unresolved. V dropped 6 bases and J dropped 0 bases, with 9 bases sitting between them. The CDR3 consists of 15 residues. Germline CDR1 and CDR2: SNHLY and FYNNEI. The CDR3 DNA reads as TGTGCCAGCAGGCTGACGATCTCTGGGGCCAACGTCCTGACTTTC. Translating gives CASRLTISGANVLTF.

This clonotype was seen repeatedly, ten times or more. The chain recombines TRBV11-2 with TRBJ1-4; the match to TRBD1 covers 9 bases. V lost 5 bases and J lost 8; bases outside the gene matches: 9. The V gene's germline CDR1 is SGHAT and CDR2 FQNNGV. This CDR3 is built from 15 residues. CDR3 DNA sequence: TGTGCCAGCAGCAGAGCCGGGACAGGGACCGAAAAACTGTTTTTT. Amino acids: CASSRAGTGTEKLFF.

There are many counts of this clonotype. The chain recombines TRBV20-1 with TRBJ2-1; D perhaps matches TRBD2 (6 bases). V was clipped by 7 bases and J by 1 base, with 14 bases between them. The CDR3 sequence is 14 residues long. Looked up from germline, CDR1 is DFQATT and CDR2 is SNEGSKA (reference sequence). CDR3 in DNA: TGCAGTGGGCTCGGAGGGGTGTCCTACAATGAGCAGTTCTTC. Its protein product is CSGLGGVSYNEQFF.

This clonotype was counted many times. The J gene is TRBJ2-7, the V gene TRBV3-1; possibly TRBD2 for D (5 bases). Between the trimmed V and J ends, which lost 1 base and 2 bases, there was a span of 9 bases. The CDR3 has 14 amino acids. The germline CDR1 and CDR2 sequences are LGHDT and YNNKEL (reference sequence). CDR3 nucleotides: TGTGCCAGCAGCCAAGGGACTTTTACCTACGAGCAGTACTTC. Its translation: CASSQGTFTYEQYF.

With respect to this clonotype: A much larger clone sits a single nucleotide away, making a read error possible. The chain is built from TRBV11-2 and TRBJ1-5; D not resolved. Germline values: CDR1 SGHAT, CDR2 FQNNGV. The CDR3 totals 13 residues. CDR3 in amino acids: CAGSLSVGQPQHF. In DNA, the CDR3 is TGTGCCGGCAGCTTATCCGTAGGCCAGCCCCAGCATTTT. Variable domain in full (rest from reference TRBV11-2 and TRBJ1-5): EAGVAQSPRYKIIEKRQSVAFWCNPISGHATLYWYQQILGQGPKLLIQFQNNGVVDDSQLPKDRFSAERLKGVDSTLKIQPAKLEDSAVYLCAGSLSVGQPQHFGDGTRLSIL.

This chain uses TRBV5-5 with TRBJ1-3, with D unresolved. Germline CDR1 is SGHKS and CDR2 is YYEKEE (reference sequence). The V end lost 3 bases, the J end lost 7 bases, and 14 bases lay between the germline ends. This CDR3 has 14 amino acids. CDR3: CASSSWTAGNTIYF. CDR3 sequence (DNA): TGTGCCAGCAGCTCCTGGACCGCGGGGAACACCATATATTTT.